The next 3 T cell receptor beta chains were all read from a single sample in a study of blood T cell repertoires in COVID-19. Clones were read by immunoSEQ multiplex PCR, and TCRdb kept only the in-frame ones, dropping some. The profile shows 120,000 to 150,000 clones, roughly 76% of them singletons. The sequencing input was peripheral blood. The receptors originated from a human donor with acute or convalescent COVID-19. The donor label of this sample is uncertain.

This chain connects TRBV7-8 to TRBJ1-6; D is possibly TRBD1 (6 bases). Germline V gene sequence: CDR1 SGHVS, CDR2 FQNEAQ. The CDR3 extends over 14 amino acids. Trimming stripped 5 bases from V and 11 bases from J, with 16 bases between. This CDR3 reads CASSEGGEETPLHF. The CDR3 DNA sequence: TGTGCCAGCAGCGAGGGGGGGGAGGAAACACCCCTCCACTTT.

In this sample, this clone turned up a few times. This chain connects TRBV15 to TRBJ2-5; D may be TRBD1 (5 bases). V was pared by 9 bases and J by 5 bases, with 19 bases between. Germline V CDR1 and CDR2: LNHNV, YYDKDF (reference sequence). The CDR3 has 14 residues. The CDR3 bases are TGTGCCACAAGTCAGACAGTCCGATGGGAGACCCAGTACTTC. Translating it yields CATSQTVRWETQYF.

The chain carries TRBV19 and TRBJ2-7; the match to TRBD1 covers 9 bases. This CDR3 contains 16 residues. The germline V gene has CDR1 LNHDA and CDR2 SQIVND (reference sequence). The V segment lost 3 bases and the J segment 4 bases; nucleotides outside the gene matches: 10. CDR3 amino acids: CASSMVWDRELYEQYF. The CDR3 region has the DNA TGTGCCAGTAGTATGGTTTGGGACAGGGAATTGTACGAGCAGTACTTC.